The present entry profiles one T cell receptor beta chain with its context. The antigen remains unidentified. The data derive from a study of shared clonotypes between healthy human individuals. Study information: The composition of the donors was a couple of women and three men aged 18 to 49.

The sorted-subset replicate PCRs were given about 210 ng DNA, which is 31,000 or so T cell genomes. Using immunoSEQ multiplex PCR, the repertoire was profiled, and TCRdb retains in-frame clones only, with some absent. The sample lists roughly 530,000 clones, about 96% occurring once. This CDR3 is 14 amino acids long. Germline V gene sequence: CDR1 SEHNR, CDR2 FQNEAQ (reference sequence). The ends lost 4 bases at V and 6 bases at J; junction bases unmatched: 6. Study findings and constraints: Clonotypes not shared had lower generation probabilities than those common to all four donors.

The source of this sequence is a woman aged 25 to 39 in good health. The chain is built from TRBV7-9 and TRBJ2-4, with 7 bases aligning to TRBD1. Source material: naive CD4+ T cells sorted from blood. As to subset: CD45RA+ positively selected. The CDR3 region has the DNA TGTGCCAGCAGCTCCACAGGGGTGGGAAACATTCAGTACTTC. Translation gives CASSSTGVGNIQYF.